These 7 T cell receptor beta chains share one sample of origin, sequenced in a study of T-cell memory formation after mild COVID-19. A single record per CDR3 protein comes from TCRdb applying MiXCR to the 5' RACE reads. Here the sample spans about 620,000 distinct CDR3 sequences, over 15% being singletons. The sample taken for sequencing was PBMCs or a T cell subset sorted from them (not recorded which). These receptors all come from an adult woman who had mild COVID-19 (a few samples of this study predate the infection). Cell type and time point are not known.

This clonotype was counted between two and nine times. This chain connects TRBV12-3 or TRBV12-4 to TRBJ2-7; D not resolved. The CDR3 has 12 amino acids. V was pared by 5 bases and J by 4 bases, with 9 bases between. The DNA of the CDR3 is TGTGCCAGCAGTCGAGGCGCGTACGAGCAGTACTTC. This codes for CASSRGAYEQYF.

This clonotype turned up a few times. The chain carries TRBV5-1 and TRBJ2-7; perhaps D is TRBD1 or TRBD2 (5 bases each). V was trimmed by 0 bases and J by 5 bases, leaving 12 bases between them. Germline V lookup: CDR1 SGHRS, CDR2 YFSETQ. CDR3 size: 14 residues. DNA for the CDR3: TGCGCCAGCAGCTTGGCGGGGCCGGGACACGAGCAGTACTTC. Protein: CASSLAGPGHEQYF.

This chain links TRBV7-9 with TRBJ1-4; the D gene is possibly TRBD1 (6 bases). Per germline, CDR1 SEHNR and CDR2 FQNEAQ (reference sequence). With 1 base removed from V and 8 bases from J, the gap between germline ends came to 17 bases. The CDR3 loop spans 16 amino acids. The CDR3 bases are TGTGCCAGCAGCTTAGAAGGCGGGGGCGTCGGGGAAAAACTGTTTTTT. Translation gives CASSLEGGGVGEKLFF.

The V and J genes are TRBV30 and TRBJ1-1; D perhaps matches TRBD1 (6 bases). Germline loops: CDR1 GTSNPN, CDR2 SVGIG (reference sequence). There are 15 residues in the CDR3. Trimming removed 2 bases at V and 3 bases at J, with 16 bases between. The CDR3 DNA sequence: TGTGCCTGGAGTAGGGTCCAGGGGAAGTACACTGAAGCTTTCTTT. It specifies CAWSRVQGKYTEAFF.

The chain recombines TRBV24-1 with TRBJ2-5; a possible D gene is TRBD1 (5 bases). The ends were cut back, 4 bases at V and 2 bases at J, with 16 bases in the middle. Germline V gene lookup returns CDR1 KGHDR and CDR2 SFDVKD. The CDR3 loop spans 16 amino acids. The CDR3 DNA reads TGTGCCACCAGTGACTCCCGCAGGGCGTTACAAGAGACCCAGTACTTC. It is translated as CATSDSRRALQETQYF.

This clonotype has at least ten counts. The chain joins TRBV7-9 to TRBJ2-3; TRBD2 agrees at 13 bases. With 5 bases clipped from V and 2 bases from J, the junction kept 4 bases outside the gene matches. Germline values: CDR1 SEHNR, CDR2 FQNEAQ (reference sequence). CDR3 size: 16 residues. CDR3 protein: CASSLGLAGDTDTQYF. CDR3 bases: TGTGCCAGCAGCCTAGGACTAGCGGGGGACACAGATACGCAGTATTTT.

The J gene is TRBJ2-2, the V gene TRBV30; the D is unclear. CDR1 GTSNPN and CDR2 SVGIG come from the germline V gene (reference sequence). V gave up 2 bases and J gave up 7 bases, with 8 bases separating them. The CDR3 extends over 12 amino acids. CDR3 coding DNA: TGTGCCTGGAGTCCTTATTTCGGGGAGCTGTTTTTT. Its translation: CAWSPYFGELFF.